A selection of T cell receptor beta chains follows, all from one sample in a study of Graves' ophthalmopathy and Graves' hyperthyroidism. TCRdb called the multiplex PCR reads again in MiXCR, with one record for every CDR3 protein. The data contain around 1.1 million distinct CDR3 sequences, about two fifths of them singletons. Sequenced input: peripheral blood or thyroid tissue (not recorded which). These receptors were taken from an adult man with Graves' hyperthyroidism. Each CDR3 is given with its conserved first and last residue. The D gene is left open where the match is weak. Size tells how often a clone was seen (once, few, many) or the class of an expanded clone, and some rows leave it out.

clone_size j_call cdr3_length d_call v_call cdr3_nt cdr3_aa
- TRBJ1-5 16 TRBD1 TRBV2 TGTGCCAGCGAAGACGTAGGACAGGAGGAAAATCAGCCCCAGCATTTT CASEDVGQEENQPQHF
few TRBJ2-7 16 TRBD2 TRBV6-5 TGTGCCAGCAGTTACTGGGCGGGACTAGGCCTTAGCGAGCAGTACTTC CASSYWAGLGLSEQYF
many TRBJ1-2 14 TRBD1 TRBV3-1 TGTGCCAGCAGCCGTACGGACAGGGCCTATGGCTACACCTTC CASSRTDRAYGYTF
many TRBJ1-1 13 - TRBV7-8 TGTGCCAGCAGCTTAGGAGTCAAGGCTGAAGCTTTCTTT CASSLGVKAEAFF
- TRBJ1-2 13 - TRBV10-3 TGTGCCATCAGTGAAATTAAGGAGACTGGCTACACCTTC CAISEIKETGYTF
many TRBJ1-6 13 - TRBV4-3 TGCGCCAGCAGCCAAGAGGACGAATCACCCCTCCACTTT CASSQEDESPLHF
- TRBJ1-5 16 - TRBV2 TGTGCCAGCACCACGGGGGGGTGGAAGAGCAATCAGCCCCAGCATTTT CASTTGGWKSNQPQHF
- TRBJ1-1 15 - TRBV28 TGTGCCAGCAGGCCGCCGGGACCCAAGAACACTGAAGCTTTCTTT CASRPPGPKNTEAFF
many TRBJ2-7 19 TRBD2 TRBV7-2 TGTGCCAGCAGCGAGGGACTAGCGGGAGGGCCGGGGATAGCCTACGAGCAGTACTTC CASSEGLAGGPGIAYEQYF
- TRBJ1-6 17 TRBD1 TRBV20-1 TGCAGTGCTAGACAACGGGACAGGGTGTTACTAGGTTCACCCCTCCACTTT CSARQRDRVLLGSPLHF
- TRBJ1-4 14 TRBD1 TRBV29-1 TGCAGCGTTGACGGGACAGGGGTTTATGAAAAACTGTTTTTT CSVDGTGVYEKLFF
- TRBJ2-7 16 TRBD2 TRBV10-2 TGTGCCAGCAGTTATTCGCGGCTAGCGGGAGACCACGAGCAGTACTTC CASSYSRLAGDHEQYF
few TRBJ1-5 15 - TRBV5-6 TGTGCCAGCAGCCCCGGCCCGAGGGGCAATCAGCCCCAGCATTTT CASSPGPRGNQPQHF
many TRBJ1-6 16 TRBD1 TRBV4-3 TGCGCCAGCAGCCAAGACCGGGACAGCCGAAATTCACCCCTCCACTTT CASSQDRDSRNSPLHF
many TRBJ1-5 16 TRBD1 TRBV10-3 TGTGCCATCAGTGAGTCGACGGGGACAGGGGCTCAGCCCCAGCATTTT CAISESTGTGAQPQHF
few TRBJ2-5 18 TRBD2 TRBV20-1 TGCAGTGCTGCGGGACTAGCGGGAGGCCCAGGGCGGCAAGAGACCCAGTACTTC CSAAGLAGGPGRQETQYF
few TRBJ1-6 14 TRBD1 TRBV6-2/TRBV6-3 TGTGCCAGCAGATTGACAGGGGGGAATTCACCCCTCCACTTT CASRLTGGNSPLHF
many TRBJ2-7 14 - TRBV7-2 TGTGCCAGCAGCCGTTACCGGAGCACCTACGAGCAGTACTTC CASSRYRSTYEQYF
many TRBJ1-4 14 TRBD1 TRBV7-8 TGTGCCAGCAGCTTCCCAGGGGGGGGTGAAAAACTGTTTTTT CASSFPGGGEKLFF
few TRBJ2-7 10 - TRBV30 TGTGCCTGGAGTTCGGGTGCCCTGTACTTC CAWSSGALYF
many TRBJ2-7 14 - TRBV10-3 TGTGCCATCAAGTCGGGTCTAGCGCTCTACGAGCAGTACTTC CAIKSGLALYEQYF
- TRBJ1-6 15 TRBD1 TRBV6-5 TGTGCCAGCAGTTCCCGCAGGGGGGATAATTCACCCCTCCACTTT CASSSRRGDNSPLHF